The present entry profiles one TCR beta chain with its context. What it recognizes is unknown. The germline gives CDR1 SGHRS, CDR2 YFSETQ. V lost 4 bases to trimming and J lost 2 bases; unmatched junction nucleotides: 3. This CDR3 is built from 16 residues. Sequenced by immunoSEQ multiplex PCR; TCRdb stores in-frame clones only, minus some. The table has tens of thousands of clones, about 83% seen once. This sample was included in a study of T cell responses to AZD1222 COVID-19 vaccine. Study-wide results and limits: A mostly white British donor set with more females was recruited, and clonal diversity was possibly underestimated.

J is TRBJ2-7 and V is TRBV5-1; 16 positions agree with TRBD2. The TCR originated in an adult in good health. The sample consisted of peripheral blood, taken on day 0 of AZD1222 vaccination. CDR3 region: CASSPGTSGRAYEQYF. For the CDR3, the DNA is TGCGCCAGCAGCCCCGGGACTAGCGGGAGGGCCTACGAGCAGTACTTC.